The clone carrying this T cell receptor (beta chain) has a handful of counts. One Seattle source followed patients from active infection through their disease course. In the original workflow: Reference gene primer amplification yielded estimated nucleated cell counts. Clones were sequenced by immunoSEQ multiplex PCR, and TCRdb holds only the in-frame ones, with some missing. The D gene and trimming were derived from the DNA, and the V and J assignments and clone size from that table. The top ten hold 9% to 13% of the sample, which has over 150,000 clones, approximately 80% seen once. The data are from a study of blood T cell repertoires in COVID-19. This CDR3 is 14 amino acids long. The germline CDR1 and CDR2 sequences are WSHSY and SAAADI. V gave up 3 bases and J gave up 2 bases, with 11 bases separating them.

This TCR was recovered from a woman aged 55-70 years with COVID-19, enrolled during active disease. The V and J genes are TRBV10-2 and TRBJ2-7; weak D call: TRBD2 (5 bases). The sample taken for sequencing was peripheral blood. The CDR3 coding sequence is TGCGCCAGCAGTGAAGGGCGGGTTGCCTACGAGCAGTACTTC. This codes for CASSEGRVAYEQYF.